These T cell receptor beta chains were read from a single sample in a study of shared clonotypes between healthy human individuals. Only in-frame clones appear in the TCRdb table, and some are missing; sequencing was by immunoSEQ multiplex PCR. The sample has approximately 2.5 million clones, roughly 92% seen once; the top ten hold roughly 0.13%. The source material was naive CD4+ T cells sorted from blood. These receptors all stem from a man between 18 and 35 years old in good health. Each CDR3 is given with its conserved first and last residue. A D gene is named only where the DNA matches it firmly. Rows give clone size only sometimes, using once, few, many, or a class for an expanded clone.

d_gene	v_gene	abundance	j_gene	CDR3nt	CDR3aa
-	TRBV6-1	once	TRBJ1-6	TGTGCCAGCAGAGAGGGACTGCGAGATGGGGCCCTCCACTTT	CASREGLRDGALHF
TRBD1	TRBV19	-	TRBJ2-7	TGTGCCAGTAGTATAGCCGGACAGGGGACCTACGAGCAGTACTTC	CASSIAGQGTYEQYF
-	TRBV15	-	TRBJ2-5	TGTGCCACCAGCAGAGATATCGCGGAGACCCAGTACTTC	CATSRDIAETQYF
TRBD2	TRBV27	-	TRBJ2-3	TGTGCCAGCAGTCTTCCCCAACTAGCGGGAGGTGGAGATACGCAGTATTTT	CASSLPQLAGGGDTQYF
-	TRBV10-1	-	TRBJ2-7	TGCGCCAGCAGTGACGGCGCCTACGAGCAGTACTTC	CASSDGAYEQYF
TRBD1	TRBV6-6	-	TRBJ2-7	TGTGCCAGCAGTGACAGGGGCTACGAGCAGTACTTC	CASSDRGYEQYF
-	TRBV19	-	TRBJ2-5	TGTGCCAGTAGCGACACCACCCAAGAGACCCAGTACTTC	CASSDTTQETQYF
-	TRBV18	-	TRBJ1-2	TGTGCCAGCTCACCCCTACCCGACTTTGCCGGCTACACCTTC	CASSPLPDFAGYTF
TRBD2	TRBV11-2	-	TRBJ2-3	TGTGCCAGCAGCTCCCGGGGTAGCGGGGGGACTAAACCCCATACGCAGTATTTT	CASSSRGSGGTKPHTQYF
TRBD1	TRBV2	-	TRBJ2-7	TGTGCCAGCAGTTCCCAGGGGGCCACCTACGAGCAGTACTTC	CASSSQGATYEQYF
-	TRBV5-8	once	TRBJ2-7	TGTGCCAGCAGCTTGGCAATGTTCCCGGGGGAAGACTACGAGCAGTACTTC	CASSLAMFPGEDYEQYF
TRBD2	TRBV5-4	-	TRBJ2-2	TGTGCCAGCAGCCAACAACGGGGGGGCAACGCCGGGGAGCTGTTTTTT	CASSQQRGGNAGELFF
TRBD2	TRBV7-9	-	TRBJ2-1	TGTGCCAGCAGCACGATAGCGGGATCCTACAATGAGCAGTTCTTC	CASSTIAGSYNEQFF
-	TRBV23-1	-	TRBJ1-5	TGCGCCAGCAGTCAGGCGGGAGGGGCTAAACAGCCCCAGCATTTT	CASSQAGGAKQPQHF
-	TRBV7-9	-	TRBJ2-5	TGTGCCAGCAGCACCCCGGGGGGCCCAGAGACCCAGTACTTC	CASSTPGGPETQYF
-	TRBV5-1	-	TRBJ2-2	TGCGCCAGCAGCTCAGCCACCGGGGAGCTGTTTTTT	CASSSATGELFF
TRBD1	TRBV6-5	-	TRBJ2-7	TGTGCCAGCAGTGGTAACAGGGGGCCCTCCTACGAGCAGTACTTC	CASSGNRGPSYEQYF
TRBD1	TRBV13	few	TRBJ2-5	TGTGCCAGCAGCCCCGACAGGGGTTGGGAGACCCAGTACTTC	CASSPDRGWETQYF